The 31 T cell receptor beta chains listed next were all sequenced from one sample in a study of shared clonotypes between healthy human individuals. This table comes from immunoSEQ multiplex PCR, and its TCRdb copy is limited to in-frame clones, with some not included. This table holds approximately 710,000 clones, 90% found once. Sequenced sample: memory CD8+ T cells from PBMCs. Subset in this sample: CD45RO+ cells pooled with CCR7-negative TemRA cells. These receptors came from a man between 18 and 29 years old in good health. Some clones in this sample may be carry-over from other donors' samples.

The gene calls are TRBV11-2 and TRBJ2-7, with 9 bases fitting TRBD2. With 1 base clipped from V and 3 bases from J, the junction kept 4 bases outside the gene matches. This CDR3 contains 15 residues. Germline CDR1 is SGHAT and CDR2 is FQNNGV. The CDR3 DNA reads as TGTGCCAGCAGCTTAGGGGCTAGCGGGATCTACGAGCAGTACTTC. It encodes CASSLGASGIYEQYF.

Here the CDR3 reads CASSQSPPGQPQHF. Here the CDR3 DNA reads TGTGCCAGCAGCCAATCGCCCCCGGGTCAGCCCCAGCATTTT. The chain has TRBV16 and TRBJ1-5, with D hard to call. The germline V and J ends were trimmed by 0 bases and 6 bases, with 9 bases remaining between them. The CDR3 has 14 amino acids. In germline, CDR1 is KGHSY, CDR2 FQNENV.

The count of this clone is one. This chain joins TRBV2 and TRBJ2-7; TRBD1 agrees at 9 bases. This CDR3 contains 14 residues. Germline CDR1 reads SNHLY; CDR2 reads FYNNEI. V shed 2 bases, J shed 3 bases, and the junction held 2 bases outside the gene matches. As DNA, the CDR3 is TGTGCCAGCAGTGAAAGGGACAGGGTCTACGAGCAGTACTTC. Its translation: CASSERDRVYEQYF.

This chain links TRBV28 with TRBJ2-7; tentative D call: TRBD2 (5 bases). Trimming pared 8 bases from V and 3 bases from J, leaving 5 bases between. Per the germline V gene, CDR1 is MDHEN and CDR2 is SYDVKM. The CDR3 is 10 residues long. CDR3 in amino acids: CASGGYEQYF. The CDR3 coding sequence is TGTGCCAGCGGAGGCTACGAGCAGTACTTC.

Here the CDR3 reads CASTYAEDTSELGGYTF. The CDR3 bases are TGTGCCAGCACTTACGCCGAGGACACCTCCGAACTTGGTGGCTACACCTTC. V gene TRBV28 combines with J gene TRBJ1-2; D is possibly TRBD1 (5 bases). CDR3 length equals 17 residues. V shed 7 bases and J shed 7 bases, with 28 bases lying between them. Germline V gene data show CDR1 as MDHEN and CDR2 as SYDVKM.

The genes are TRBV6-1 and TRBJ1-2; no clear D. Germline loops: CDR1 MNHNS, CDR2 SASEGT. CDR3 size: 12 residues. The V gene lost 6 bases and the J gene lost 10 bases, with 15 bases spanning the gap. The CDR3 loop reads CASRRQVWDYTF. The CDR3 DNA sequence: TGTGCCAGCAGGAGGCAGGTATGGGACTACACCTTC.

This sequence joins TRBV4-3 and TRBJ2-3; D is perhaps TRBD2 (5 bases). CDR3 size: 14 residues. In germline, CDR1 is LGHNA, CDR2 YSLEER. V was cut by 4 bases and J by 1 base, with 9 bases left in between. The CDR3 region is CASSPLEGTDTQYF. In DNA, the CDR3 is TGCGCCAGCAGCCCACTAGAGGGCACAGATACGCAGTATTTT.

The V call is TRBV7-9, the J call TRBJ2-7, with 13 bases that match TRBD2. Germline V gives CDR1 SEHNR, CDR2 FQNEAQ (reference sequence). The CDR3 has 15 amino acids. With 5 bases clipped from V and 1 base from J, the junction kept 2 bases outside the gene matches. The CDR3 sequence: CASSAGLAGSYEQYF. CDR3 bases: TGTGCCAGCAGCGCGGGACTAGCGGGGTCCTACGAGCAGTACTTC.

V and J are TRBV4-1 and TRBJ1-1; D uncertain. Looked up from germline, CDR1 is MGHRA and CDR2 is YSYEKL. V was trimmed by 1 base and J by 4 bases, leaving 10 bases between them. The CDR3 totals 14 residues. The chain's CDR3 is CASSQAALGTEAFF. CDR3 nucleotide sequence: TGCGCCAGCAGCCAAGCCGCTTTGGGCACTGAAGCTTTCTTT.

The chain uses TRBV18 and TRBJ2-1; TRBD2 matches at 12 bases. Germline CDR1 and CDR2: KGHSH and LQKENI. V lost 0 bases, J lost 2 bases, and 5 bases stayed unmatched. This CDR3 region has 18 residues. In nucleotides, the CDR3 is TGTGCCAGCTCACCACCGACTAGCGGGAGTATCACCTACAATGAGCAGTTCTTC. Protein sequence: CASSPPTSGSITYNEQFF.

The chain is built from TRBV4-1 and TRBJ1-2; D is undetermined. CDR1 MGHRA and CDR2 YSYEKL come from the germline V gene. This CDR3 comprises 16 residues. V shed 4 bases and J shed 3 bases, with 18 bases lying between them. In DNA form, the CDR3 reads TGCGCCAGCAGCCCCAGAAACAGACTATGGCACTATGGCTACACCTTC. It specifies CASSPRNRLWHYGYTF.

Concerning this clone itself: Other DNA sequences from this sample encode an identical CDR3 as well. The chain links TRBV9 to TRBJ2-1; 10 nucleotides align to TRBD2. The CDR3 is 15 residues long. V lost 0 bases, J lost 4 bases, and 1 base stayed unmatched. Germline V CDR1 and CDR2: SGDLS, YYNGEE. In DNA form, the CDR3 reads TGTGCCAGCAGCGTAGGGACTAGCGGATACAATGAGCAGTTCTTC. Its translation: CASSVGTSGYNEQFF.

The chain employs TRBV13 and TRBJ1-1; no firm D call. The germline V gene encodes CDR1 PRHDT and CDR2 FYEKMQ (reference sequence). The length of the CDR3 is 13 residues. V was clipped by 11 bases and J by 0 bases, with 13 bases between them. The CDR3 nucleotides read TGTGCCTGTGCCGAAGGCATGAACACTGAAGCTTTCTTT. It translates to CACAEGMNTEAFF. Supplemented by reference TRBV13 and TRBJ1-1, the full variable domain reads AAGVIQSPRHLIKEKRETATLKCYPIPRHDTVYWYQQGPGQDPQFLISFYEKMQSDKGSIPDRFSAQQFSDYHSELNMSSLELGDSALYFCACAEGMNTEAFFGQGTRLTVV.

About this clone itself: Other DNA sequences within the sample encode an identical CDR3. The V and J genes are TRBV10-3 and TRBJ1-1; D unresolved. CDR3 size: 13 residues. Germline values: CDR1 ENHRY, CDR2 SYGVKD. Trimming removed 4 bases at V and 0 bases at J, with 6 bases between. The CDR3 DNA follows: TGTGCCATCAGTGGGACCCTGAACACTGAAGCTTTCTTT. The encoded protein is CAISGTLNTEAFF.

The chain is built from TRBV5-1 and TRBJ2-2; 12 bases are a match to TRBD2. The CDR3 extends over 16 amino acids. J lost 5 bases, V lost 0 bases, and 2 bases had no gene match. Germline V gene data show CDR1 as SGHRS and CDR2 as YFSETQ. The CDR3 is CASSLGTSGTTGELFF. Written as DNA, the CDR3 is TGCGCCAGCAGCTTGGGGACTAGCGGGACGACCGGGGAGCTGTTTTTT. The variable domain in full, completed from reference TRBV5-1 and TRBJ2-2, reads KAGVTQTPRYLIKTRGQQVTLSCSPISGHRSVSWYQQTPGQGLQFLFEYFSETQRNKGNFPGRFSGRQFSNSRSEMNVSTLELGDSALYLCASSLGTSGTTGELFFGEGSRLTVL.

In this sample, this clone turned up a few times. The chain uses TRBV6-1 and TRBJ2-2; 7 bases agree with TRBD2. V dropped 5 bases and J dropped 6; count of bases not matched to a gene: 9. The germline V gene encodes CDR1 MNHNS and CDR2 SASEGT. The CDR3 consists of 15 residues. CDR3 residues: CASSLGAGEAGELFF. The CDR3 bases are TGTGCCAGCAGTCTCGGTGCGGGAGAAGCCGGGGAGCTGTTTTTT.

The rearrangement uses TRBV4-1 and TRBJ1-1, with a weak D call TRBD1 (5 bases). V lost 3 bases and J 0 bases, leaving 14 bases between the germline ends. Germline CDR1 is MGHRA and CDR2 is YSYEKL. This CDR3 contains 16 residues. For the CDR3, the DNA is TGCGCCAGCAGCCAGCCGGGGCAGCGGATGAACACTGAAGCTTTCTTT. It translates to CASSQPGQRMNTEAFF.

V and J are TRBV7-8 and TRBJ2-7, with 7 bases aligning to TRBD2. The trim removed 9 bases at V and 2 bases at J, leaving 13 bases unmatched. From germline, CDR1 is SGHVS and CDR2 FQNEAQ. The CDR3 consists of 15 residues. CDR3 DNA sequence: TGTGCCAGTACCCTAGGGAGGGGCCGCACCTACGAGCAGTACTTC. Translated: CASTLGRGRTYEQYF.

The V and J genes are TRBV19 and TRBJ1-1; 7 bases line up with TRBD1. V was pared by 7 bases and J by 11 bases, with 16 bases of the junction left unmatched. This CDR3 region has 14 residues. Looked up from germline, CDR1 is LNHDA and CDR2 is SQIVND (reference sequence). The CDR3 protein is CASTLQTGSNVAFF. The CDR3 region has the DNA TGTGCCAGTACCCTCCAGACAGGGAGTAATGTGGCTTTCTTT.

The V gene is TRBV7-9, the J gene TRBJ2-7; D call uncertain. This CDR3 is 12 amino acids long. Germline values: CDR1 SEHNR, CDR2 FQNEAQ (reference sequence). V was shortened by 5 bases and J by 3 bases, with 8 bases between the two germline ends. The DNA of the CDR3 is TGTGCCAGCAGCAGGACCCACTACGAGCAGTACTTC. It codes for CASSRTHYEQYF.

For this clone: The junction departs from the called germline gene at one end, perhaps through a read error. The V and J genes are TRBV10-3 and TRBJ1-2, with no clear D. Germline lookup yields CDR1 ENHRY and CDR2 SYGVKD. This CDR3 comprises 15 residues. The CDR3 protein is CASSEALRVNYGYTF. The CDR3 DNA reads as TGTGCCAGCAGTGAAGCGCTTCGGGTTAACTATGGCTACACCTTC.

The chain employs TRBV28 and TRBJ2-1; D perhaps matches TRBD1 (6 bases). CDR3 size: 14 residues. CDR1 is MDHEN, CDR2 SYDVKM, per germline. Trimming left V 6 bases short and J 2 bases short, with 11 bases between. The CDR3 sequence: CASRGALAYNEQFF. In nucleotides, the CDR3 is TGTGCCAGCAGGGGGGCTCTTGCCTACAATGAGCAGTTCTTC.

The V and J genes are TRBV7-9 and TRBJ2-3; D is possibly TRBD1 (6 bases). The V end was cut by 5 bases, the J end by 7 bases, with 13 bases between. The CDR3 consists of 13 residues. Germline lookup yields CDR1 SEHNR and CDR2 FQNEAQ (reference sequence). This CDR3 is CASSEMGAYTQYF. In DNA, the CDR3 is TGTGCCAGCAGCGAAATGGGGGCGTATACGCAGTATTTT.

The chain joins TRBV11-1 to TRBJ2-1; TRBD2 agrees at 8 bases. The CDR3 has 13 amino acids. V lost 7 bases to trimming and J lost 15 bases; unmatched junction nucleotides: 14. Germline values: CDR1 SGHAT, CDR2 FQDESV (reference sequence). The chain's CDR3 is CASNIRPAGGTFF. CDR3 bases: TGTGCCAGCAATATCCGCCCGGCGGGAGGAACGTTCTTC.

The chain joins TRBV6-6 to TRBJ1-5, with 8 bases lining up with TRBD1. The CDR3 has 15 amino acids. The germline V gene has CDR1 MNHNY and CDR2 SVGAGI (reference sequence). V was clipped by 5 bases and J by 0 bases; unmatched bases: 3. The DNA for the CDR3 is TGTGCCAGCAGTCTAGACAGGGGTAGCAATCAGCCCCAGCATTTT. This translates into CASSLDRGSNQPQHF.

The chain is built from TRBV5-8 and TRBJ1-5, with D hard to call. Trimming removed 2 bases at V and 3 bases at J, with 9 bases between. The CDR3 is 14 amino acids. Per germline, CDR1 SGHTS and CDR2 YDEGEE. The CDR3 DNA sequence: TGTGCCAGCAGCTTACTTGGGTTCAATCAGCCCCAGCATTTT. Translation: CASSLLGFNQPQHF.

The chain employs TRBV6-5 and TRBJ1-1; D not certain. V gave up 2 bases and J gave up 7 bases, with 14 bases separating them. This CDR3 region has 14 residues. Germline CDR1 reads MNHEY; CDR2 reads SVGAGI. As DNA, the CDR3 is TGTGCCAGCAGTTACCTCGGGGATTGGAATGAAGCTTTCTTT. This sequence encodes CASSYLGDWNEAFF.

This clone was recorded once. This sequence joins TRBV27 and TRBJ1-3, with D hard to call. The CDR3 is made up of 14 amino acids. In germline, CDR1 is MNHEY, CDR2 SMNVEV (reference sequence). Trimming took 6 bases from V and 0 from J, leaving 9 bases between them. The CDR3 loop reads CASRSRDSGNTIYF. As DNA, the CDR3 is TGTGCCAGCAGGTCGAGGGACTCTGGAAACACCATATATTTT.

The V call is TRBV28, the J call TRBJ2-1, with 7 bases that match TRBD2. The V and J ends lost 6 bases and 8 bases, in that order; junction bases with no gene match: 10. There are 14 residues in the CDR3. The germline V gene has CDR1 MDHEN and CDR2 SYDVKM. The CDR3 spells CASSIRGGVYEQFF. As DNA, the CDR3 is TGTGCCAGCAGCATTAGGGGAGGGGTGTATGAGCAGTTCTTC.

This clone occurred a few times. The chain links TRBV7-9 to TRBJ1-2; D remains ambiguous. V gave up 5 bases and J gave up 4 bases, with 8 bases separating them. The CDR3 contains 12 residues. The V gene's germline CDR1 is SEHNR and CDR2 FQNEAQ (reference sequence). CDR3 sequence reads: CASSGEFYGYTF. CDR3 DNA: TGTGCCAGCAGCGGGGAGTTCTATGGCTACACCTTC. Combining the CDR3 with reference TRBV7-9 and TRBJ1-2 gives the whole variable domain DTGVSQNPRHKITKRGQNVTFRCDPISEHNRLYWYRQTLGQGPEFLTYFQNEAQLEKSRLLSDRFSAERPKGSFSTLEIQRTEQGDSAMYLCASSGEFYGYTFGSGTRLTVV.

The chain has TRBV7-2 and TRBJ2-5; 11 bases align to TRBD1. J was trimmed by 4 bases and V by 4 bases; bases with no gene match: 11. The CDR3 extends over 17 amino acids. Germline V CDR1 and CDR2: SGHTA, FQGNSA. The CDR3: CASSSADRGTGGETQYF. CDR3 DNA sequence: TGTGCCAGCAGCTCTGCGGATCGTGGGACAGGGGGAGAGACCCAGTACTTC.